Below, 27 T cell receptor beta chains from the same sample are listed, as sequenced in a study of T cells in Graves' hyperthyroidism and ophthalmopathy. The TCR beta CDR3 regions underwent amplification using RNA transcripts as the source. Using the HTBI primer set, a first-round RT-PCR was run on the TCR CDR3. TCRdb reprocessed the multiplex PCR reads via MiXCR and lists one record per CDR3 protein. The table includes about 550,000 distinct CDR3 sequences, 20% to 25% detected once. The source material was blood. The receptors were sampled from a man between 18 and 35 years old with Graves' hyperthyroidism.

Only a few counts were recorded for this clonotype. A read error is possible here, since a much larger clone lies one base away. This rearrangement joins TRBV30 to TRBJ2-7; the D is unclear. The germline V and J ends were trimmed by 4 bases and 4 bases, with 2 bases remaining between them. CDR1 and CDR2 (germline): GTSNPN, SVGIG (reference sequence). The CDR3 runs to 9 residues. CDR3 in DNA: TGTGCCTGGATATACGAGCAGTACGTC. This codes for CAWIYEQYV.

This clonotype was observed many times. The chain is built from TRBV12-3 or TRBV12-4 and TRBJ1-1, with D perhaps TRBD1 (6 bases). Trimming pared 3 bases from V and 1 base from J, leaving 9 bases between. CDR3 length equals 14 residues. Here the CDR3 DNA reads TGTGCCAGCAGTTTGGGGACAAAGAACACTGAAGCTTTCTTT. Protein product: CASSLGTKNTEAFF.

CDR3 DNA: TGTGCCAGCGGCTCGGGGCTAGCGGGAGGGCAAGAGACCCAGTACTTC. This gives the protein CASGSGLAGGQETQYF. The chain combines TRBV12-3 or TRBV12-4 with TRBJ2-5, with 12 positions matching TRBD2. CDR3 length: 16 amino acids. V dropped 8 bases and J dropped 2; count of bases not matched to a gene: 9.

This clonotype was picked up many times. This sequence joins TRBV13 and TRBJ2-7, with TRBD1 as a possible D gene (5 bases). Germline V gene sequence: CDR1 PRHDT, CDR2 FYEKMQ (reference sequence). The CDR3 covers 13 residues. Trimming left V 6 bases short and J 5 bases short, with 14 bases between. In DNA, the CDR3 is TGTGCCAGCAGTTTGCTGGGGCACCACGAGCAGTACTTC. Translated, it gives CASSLLGHHEQYF.

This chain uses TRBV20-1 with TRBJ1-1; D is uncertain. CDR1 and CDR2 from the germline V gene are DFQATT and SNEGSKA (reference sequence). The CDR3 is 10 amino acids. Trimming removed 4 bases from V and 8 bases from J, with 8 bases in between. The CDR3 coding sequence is TGCAGTGCTACCCCCACGGAAGCTTTCTTT. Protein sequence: CSATPTEAFF.

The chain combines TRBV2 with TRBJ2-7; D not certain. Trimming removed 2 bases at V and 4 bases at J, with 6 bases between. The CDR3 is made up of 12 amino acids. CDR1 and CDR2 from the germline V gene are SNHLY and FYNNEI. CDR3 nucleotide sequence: TGTGCCAGCAGTGAACCCCCTTACGAGCAGTACTTC. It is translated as CASSEPPYEQYF.

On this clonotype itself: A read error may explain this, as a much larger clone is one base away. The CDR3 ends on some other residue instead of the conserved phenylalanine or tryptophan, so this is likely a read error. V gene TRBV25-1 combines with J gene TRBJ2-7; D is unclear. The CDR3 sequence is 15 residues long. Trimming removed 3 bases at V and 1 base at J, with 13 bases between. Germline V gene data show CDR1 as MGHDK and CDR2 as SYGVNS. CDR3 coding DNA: TGTGCCAGCAGTGACCCCTCAGATAGTTCCTACGAGCAGTACTTG. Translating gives CASSDPSDSSYEQYL.

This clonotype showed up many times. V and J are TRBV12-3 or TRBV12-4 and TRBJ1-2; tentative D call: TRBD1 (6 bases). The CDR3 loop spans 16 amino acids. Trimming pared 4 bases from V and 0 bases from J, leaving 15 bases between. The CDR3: CASSSTQGSANYGYTF. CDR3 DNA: TGTGCCAGCAGTTCTACCCAGGGGAGCGCTAACTATGGCTACACCTTC.

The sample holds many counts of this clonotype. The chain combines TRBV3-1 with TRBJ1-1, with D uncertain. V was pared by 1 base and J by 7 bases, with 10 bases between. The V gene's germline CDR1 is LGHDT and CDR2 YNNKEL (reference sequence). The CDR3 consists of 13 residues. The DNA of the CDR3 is TGTGCCAGCAGCCAAGGCCTTATTAATGAAGCTTTCTTT. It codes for CASSQGLINEAFF.

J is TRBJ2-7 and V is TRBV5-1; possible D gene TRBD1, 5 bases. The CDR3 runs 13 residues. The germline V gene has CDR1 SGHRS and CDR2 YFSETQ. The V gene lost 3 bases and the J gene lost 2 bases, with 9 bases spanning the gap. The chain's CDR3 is CASSSDNPYEQYF. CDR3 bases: TGCGCCAGCAGCTCGGACAACCCCTACGAGCAGTACTTC.

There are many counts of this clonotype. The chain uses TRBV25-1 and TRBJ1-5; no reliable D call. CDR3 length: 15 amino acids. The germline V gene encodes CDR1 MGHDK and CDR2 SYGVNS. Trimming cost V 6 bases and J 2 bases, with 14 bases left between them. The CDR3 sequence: CASSPTGKGNQPQHF. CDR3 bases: TGTGCCAGCAGCCCAACGGGAAAGGGCAATCAGCCCCAGCATTTT.

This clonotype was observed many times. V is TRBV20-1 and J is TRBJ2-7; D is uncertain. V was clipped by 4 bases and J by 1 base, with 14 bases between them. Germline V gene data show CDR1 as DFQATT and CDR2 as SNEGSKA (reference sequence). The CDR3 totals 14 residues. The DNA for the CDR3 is TGCAGTGCTAACCCCGAGAGCTTATCCTACGAGCAGTACTTC. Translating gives CSANPESLSYEQYF.

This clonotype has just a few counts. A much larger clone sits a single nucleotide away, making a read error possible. The CDR3 DNA follows: TGTGCCAGCAGCTTAGGAACAGTGAACACCGGGGAGCTGGTTTTT. It specifies CASSLGTVNTGELVF. V gene TRBV11-2 combines with J gene TRBJ2-2, with D perhaps matching TRBD2 (5 bases). This CDR3 comprises 15 residues. Germline V gene data show CDR1 as SGHAT and CDR2 as FQNNGV.

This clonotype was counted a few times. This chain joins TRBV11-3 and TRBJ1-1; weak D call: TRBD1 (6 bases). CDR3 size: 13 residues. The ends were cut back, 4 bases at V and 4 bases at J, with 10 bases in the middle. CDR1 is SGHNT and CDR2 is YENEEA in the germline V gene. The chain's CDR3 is CASSSQGTTEAFF. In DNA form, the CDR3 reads TGTGCCAGCAGCTCTCAGGGGACCACTGAAGCTTTCTTT.

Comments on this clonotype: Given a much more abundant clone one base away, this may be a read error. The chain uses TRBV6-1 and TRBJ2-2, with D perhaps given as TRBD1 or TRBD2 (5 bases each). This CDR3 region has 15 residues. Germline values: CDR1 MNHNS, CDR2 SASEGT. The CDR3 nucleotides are TGTGCCAGCGGTGACAGTTTATCAGGGATCGGGGAGCTGTGTTTT. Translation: CASGDSLSGIGELCF.

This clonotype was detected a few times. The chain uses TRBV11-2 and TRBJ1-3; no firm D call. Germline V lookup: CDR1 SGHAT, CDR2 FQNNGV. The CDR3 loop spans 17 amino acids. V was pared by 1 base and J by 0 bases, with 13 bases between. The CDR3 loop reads CASSLGWGLSSGNTIYF. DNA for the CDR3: TGTGCCAGCAGCTTAGGTTGGGGTCTCAGCTCTGGAAACACCATATATTTT.

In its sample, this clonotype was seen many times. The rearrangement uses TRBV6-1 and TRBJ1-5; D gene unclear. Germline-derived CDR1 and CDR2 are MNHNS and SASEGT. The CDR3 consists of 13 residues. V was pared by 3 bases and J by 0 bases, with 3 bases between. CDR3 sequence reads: CASSDLSNQPQHF. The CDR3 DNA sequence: TGTGCCAGCAGTGATCTTAGCAATCAGCCCCAGCATTTT.

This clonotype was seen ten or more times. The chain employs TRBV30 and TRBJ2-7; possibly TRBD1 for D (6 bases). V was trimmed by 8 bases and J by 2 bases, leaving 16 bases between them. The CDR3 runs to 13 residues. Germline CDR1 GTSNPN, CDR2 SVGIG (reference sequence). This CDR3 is CAGADRLPYEQYF. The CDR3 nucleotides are TGTGCCGGGGCGGACAGACTGCCCTACGAGCAGTACTTC.

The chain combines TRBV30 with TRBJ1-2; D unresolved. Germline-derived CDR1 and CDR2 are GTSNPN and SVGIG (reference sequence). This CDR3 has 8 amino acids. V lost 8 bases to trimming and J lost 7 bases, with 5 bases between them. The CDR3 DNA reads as TGTGCCGGATTTGGCTACACCTTC. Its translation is CAGFGYTF.

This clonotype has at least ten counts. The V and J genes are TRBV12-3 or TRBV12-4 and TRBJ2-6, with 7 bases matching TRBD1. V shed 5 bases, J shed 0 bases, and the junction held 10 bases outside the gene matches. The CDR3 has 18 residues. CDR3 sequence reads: CASSRQGQPSSGANVLTF. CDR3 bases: TGTGCCAGCAGTCGGCAGGGACAGCCATCCTCTGGGGCCAACGTCCTGACTTTC.

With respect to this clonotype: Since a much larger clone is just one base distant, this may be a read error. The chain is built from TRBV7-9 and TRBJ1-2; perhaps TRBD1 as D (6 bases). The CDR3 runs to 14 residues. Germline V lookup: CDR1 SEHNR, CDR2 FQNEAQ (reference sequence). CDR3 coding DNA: TGTGCCAGCAGCTTAAGCGGGACACTCTATGGCTACAGCTTC. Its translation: CASSLSGTLYGYSF.

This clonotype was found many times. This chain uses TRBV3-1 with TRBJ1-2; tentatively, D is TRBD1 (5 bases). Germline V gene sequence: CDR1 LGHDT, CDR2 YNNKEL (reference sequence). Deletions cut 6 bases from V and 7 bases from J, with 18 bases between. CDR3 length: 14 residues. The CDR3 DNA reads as TGTGCCAGCAGTCAGGTCGGGGGACGAGGTGGCTACACCTTC. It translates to CASSQVGGRGGYTF.

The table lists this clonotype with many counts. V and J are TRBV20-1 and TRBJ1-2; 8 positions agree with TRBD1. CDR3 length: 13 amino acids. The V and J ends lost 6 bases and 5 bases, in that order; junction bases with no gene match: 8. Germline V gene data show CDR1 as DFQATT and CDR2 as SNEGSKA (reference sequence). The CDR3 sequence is CSAADRVGYGYTF. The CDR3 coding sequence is TGCAGTGCCGCGGACAGGGTGGGGTATGGCTACACCTTC.

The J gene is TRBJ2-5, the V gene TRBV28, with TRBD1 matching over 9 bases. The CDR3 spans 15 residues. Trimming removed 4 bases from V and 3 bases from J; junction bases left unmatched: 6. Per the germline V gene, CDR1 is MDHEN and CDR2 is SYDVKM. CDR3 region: CASSSLTGGKETQYF. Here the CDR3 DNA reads TGTGCCAGCAGTTCCCTGACAGGGGGGAAAGAGACCCAGTACTTC. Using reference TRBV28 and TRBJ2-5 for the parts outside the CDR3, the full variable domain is DVKVTQSSRYLVKRTGEKVFLECVQDMDHENMFWYRQDPGLGLRLIYFSYDVKMKEKGDIPEGYSVSREKKERFSLILESASTNQTSMYLCASSSLTGGKETQYFGPGTRLLVL.

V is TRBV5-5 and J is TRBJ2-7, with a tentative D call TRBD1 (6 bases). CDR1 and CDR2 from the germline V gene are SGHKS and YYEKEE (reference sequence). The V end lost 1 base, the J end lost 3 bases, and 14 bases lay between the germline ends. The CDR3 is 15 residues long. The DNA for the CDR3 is TGTGCCAGCAGCTTGAGCGAGGGGGTTTACTACGAGCAGTACTTC. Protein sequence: CASSLSEGVYYEQYF.

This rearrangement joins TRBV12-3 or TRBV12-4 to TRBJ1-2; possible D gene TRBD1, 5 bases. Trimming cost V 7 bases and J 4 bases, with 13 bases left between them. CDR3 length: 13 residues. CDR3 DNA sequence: TGTGCCAGCACCCAGTCGGGACGCTATGGCTACACCTTC. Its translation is CASTQSGRYGYTF.

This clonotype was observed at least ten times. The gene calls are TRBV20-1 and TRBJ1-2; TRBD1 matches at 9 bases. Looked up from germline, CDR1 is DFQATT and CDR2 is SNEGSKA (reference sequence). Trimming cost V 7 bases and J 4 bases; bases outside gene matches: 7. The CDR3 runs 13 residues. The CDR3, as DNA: TGCAGTGTCCGGACAGGGGTCGCCTATGGCTACACCTTC. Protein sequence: CSVRTGVAYGYTF.